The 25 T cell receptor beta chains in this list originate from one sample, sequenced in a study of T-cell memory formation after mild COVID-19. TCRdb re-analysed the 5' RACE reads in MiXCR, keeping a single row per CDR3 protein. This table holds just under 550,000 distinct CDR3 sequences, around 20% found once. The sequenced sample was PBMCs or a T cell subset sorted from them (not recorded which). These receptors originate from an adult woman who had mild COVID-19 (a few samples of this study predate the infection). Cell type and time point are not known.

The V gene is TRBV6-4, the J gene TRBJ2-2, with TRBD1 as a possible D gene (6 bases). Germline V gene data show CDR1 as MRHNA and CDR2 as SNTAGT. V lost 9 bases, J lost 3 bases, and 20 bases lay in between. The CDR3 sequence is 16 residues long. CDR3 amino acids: CASWGIGQRYTGELFF. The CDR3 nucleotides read TGTGCCAGTTGGGGAATTGGACAGCGGTACACCGGGGAGCTGTTTTTT.

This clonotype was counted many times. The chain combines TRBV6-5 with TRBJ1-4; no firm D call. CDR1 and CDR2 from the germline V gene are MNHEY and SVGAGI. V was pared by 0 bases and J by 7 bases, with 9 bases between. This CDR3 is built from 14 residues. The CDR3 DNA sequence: TGTGCCAGCAGTTACTCGGGGAGATCTGAAAAACTGTTTTTT. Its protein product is CASSYSGRSEKLFF.

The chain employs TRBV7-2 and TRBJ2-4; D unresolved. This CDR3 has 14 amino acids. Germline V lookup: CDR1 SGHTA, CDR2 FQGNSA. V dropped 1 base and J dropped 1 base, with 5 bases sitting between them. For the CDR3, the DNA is TGTGCCAGCAGCTTAGATGGGGCCAAAAACATTCAGTACTTC. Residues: CASSLDGAKNIQYF.

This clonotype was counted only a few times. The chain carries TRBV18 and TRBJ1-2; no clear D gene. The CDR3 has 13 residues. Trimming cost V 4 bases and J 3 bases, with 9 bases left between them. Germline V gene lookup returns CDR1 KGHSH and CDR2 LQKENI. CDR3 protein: CASSQGGDYGYTF. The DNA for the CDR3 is TGTGCCAGCTCACAGGGAGGAGACTATGGCTACACCTTC.

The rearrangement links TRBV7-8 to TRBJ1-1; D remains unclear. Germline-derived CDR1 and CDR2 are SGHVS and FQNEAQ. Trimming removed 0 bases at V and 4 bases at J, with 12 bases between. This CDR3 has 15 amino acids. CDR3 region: CASSLAAGFSTEAFF. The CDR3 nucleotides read TGTGCCAGCAGCTTAGCTGCGGGGTTCTCCACTGAAGCTTTCTTT.

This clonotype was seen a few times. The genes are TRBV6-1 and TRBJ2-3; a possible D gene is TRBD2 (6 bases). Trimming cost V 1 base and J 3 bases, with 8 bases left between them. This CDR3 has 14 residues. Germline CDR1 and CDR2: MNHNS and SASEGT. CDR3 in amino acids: CASSEVRGTDTQYF. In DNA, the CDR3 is TGTGCCAGCAGTGAAGTCCGGGGGACAGATACGCAGTATTTT.

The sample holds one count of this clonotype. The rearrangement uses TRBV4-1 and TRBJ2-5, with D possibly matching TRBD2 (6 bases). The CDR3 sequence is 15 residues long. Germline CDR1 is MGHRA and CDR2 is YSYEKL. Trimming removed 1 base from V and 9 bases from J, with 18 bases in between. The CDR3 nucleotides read TGCGCCAGCAGCCAAGCATGGACACCGAGGAGGGCCCAGTACTTC. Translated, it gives CASSQAWTPRRAQYF.

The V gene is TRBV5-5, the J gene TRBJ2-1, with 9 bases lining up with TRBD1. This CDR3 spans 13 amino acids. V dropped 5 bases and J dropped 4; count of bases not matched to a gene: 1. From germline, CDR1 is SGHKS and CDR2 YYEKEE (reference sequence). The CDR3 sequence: CASRDRGYNEQFF. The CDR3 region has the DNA TGTGCCAGCAGGGACAGGGGTTACAATGAGCAGTTCTTC.

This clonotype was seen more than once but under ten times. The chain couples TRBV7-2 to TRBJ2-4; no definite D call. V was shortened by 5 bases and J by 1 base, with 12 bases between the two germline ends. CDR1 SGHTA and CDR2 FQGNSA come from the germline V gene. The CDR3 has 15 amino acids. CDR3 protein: CASSPPAVAKNIQYF. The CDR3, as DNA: TGTGCCAGCAGCCCGCCCGCGGTGGCCAAAAACATTCAGTACTTC.

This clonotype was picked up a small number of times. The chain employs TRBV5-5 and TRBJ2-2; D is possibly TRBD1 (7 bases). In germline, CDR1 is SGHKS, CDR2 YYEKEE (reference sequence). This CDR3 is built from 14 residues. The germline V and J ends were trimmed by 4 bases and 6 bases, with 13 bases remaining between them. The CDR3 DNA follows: TGTGCCAGCAGCCCGACAGGGAGGTCCGGGGAGCTGTTTTTT. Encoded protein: CASSPTGRSGELFF.

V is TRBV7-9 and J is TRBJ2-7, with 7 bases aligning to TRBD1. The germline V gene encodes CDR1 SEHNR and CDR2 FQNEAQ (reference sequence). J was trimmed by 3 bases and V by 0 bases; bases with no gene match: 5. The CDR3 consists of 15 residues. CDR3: CASSLAVGQIYEQYF. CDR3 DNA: TGTGCCAGCAGCTTAGCCGTGGGACAGATCTACGAGCAGTACTTC.

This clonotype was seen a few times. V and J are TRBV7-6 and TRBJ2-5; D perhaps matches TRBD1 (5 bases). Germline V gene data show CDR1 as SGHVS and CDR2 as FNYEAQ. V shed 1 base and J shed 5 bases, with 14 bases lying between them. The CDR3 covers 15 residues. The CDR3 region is CASSLEWGPAETQYF. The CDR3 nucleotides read TGTGCCAGCAGCTTAGAATGGGGCCCCGCGGAGACCCAGTACTTC.

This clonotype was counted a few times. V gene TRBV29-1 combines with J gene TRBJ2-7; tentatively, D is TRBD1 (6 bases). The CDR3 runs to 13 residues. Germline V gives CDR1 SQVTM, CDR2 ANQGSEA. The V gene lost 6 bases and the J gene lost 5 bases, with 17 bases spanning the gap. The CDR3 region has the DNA TGCAGCGTCCGGATTCAGGGGAGCCACGAGCAGTACTTC. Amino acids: CSVRIQGSHEQYF.

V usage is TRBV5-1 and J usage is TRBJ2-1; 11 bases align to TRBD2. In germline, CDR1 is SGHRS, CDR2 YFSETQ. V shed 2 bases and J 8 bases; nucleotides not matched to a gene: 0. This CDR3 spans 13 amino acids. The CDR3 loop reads CASSLLAGDEQFF. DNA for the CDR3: TGCGCCAGCAGCTTACTAGCGGGGGATGAGCAGTTCTTC.

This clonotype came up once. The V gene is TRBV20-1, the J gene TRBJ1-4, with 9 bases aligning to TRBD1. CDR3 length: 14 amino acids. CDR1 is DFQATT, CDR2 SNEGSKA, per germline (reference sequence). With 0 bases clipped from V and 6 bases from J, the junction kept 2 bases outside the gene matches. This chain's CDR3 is CSARDTGGDEKLFF. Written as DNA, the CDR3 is TGCAGTGCTAGAGATACAGGGGGCGATGAAAAACTGTTTTTT.

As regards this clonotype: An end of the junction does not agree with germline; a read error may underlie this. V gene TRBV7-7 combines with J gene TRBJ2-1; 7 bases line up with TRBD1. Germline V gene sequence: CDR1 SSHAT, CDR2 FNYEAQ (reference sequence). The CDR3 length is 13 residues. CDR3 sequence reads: CASSSNRGNEQFF. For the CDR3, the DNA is TGTGCTAGCAGCTCCAACAGGGGTAATGAGCAGTTCTTC.

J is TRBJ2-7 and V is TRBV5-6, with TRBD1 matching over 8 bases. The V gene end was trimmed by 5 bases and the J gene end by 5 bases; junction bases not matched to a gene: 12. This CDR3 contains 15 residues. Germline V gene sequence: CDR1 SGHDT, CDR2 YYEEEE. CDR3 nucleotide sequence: TGTGCCAGCAGAACATCAGGGGGCCCATTTGACGAGCAGTACTTC. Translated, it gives CASRTSGGPFDEQYF.

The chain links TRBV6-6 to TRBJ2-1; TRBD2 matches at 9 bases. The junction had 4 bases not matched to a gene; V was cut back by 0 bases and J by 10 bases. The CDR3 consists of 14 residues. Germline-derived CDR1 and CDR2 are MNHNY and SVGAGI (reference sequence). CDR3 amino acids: CASSYSNGLAEQFF. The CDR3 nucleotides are TGTGCCAGCAGTTACTCTAATGGACTAGCGGAGCAGTTCTTC.

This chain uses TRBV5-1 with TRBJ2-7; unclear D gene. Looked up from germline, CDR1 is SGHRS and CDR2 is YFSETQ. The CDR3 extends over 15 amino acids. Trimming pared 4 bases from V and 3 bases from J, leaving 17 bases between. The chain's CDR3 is CASSPHSDGIYEQYF. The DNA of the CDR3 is TGCGCCAGCAGCCCACATTCGGACGGAATCTACGAGCAGTACTTC.

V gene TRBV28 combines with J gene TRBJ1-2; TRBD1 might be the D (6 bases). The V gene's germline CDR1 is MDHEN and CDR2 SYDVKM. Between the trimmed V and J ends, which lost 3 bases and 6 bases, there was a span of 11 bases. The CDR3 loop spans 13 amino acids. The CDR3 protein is CASSFQGLDGYTF. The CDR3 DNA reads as TGTGCCAGCAGTTTCCAGGGGTTGGATGGCTACACCTTC.

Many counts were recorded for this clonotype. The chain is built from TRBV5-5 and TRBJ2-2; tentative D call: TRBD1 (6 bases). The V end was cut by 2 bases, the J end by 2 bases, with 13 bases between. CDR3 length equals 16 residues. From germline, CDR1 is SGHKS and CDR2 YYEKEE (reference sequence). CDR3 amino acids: CASSFVPGTNTGELFF. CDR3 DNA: TGTGCCAGCAGCTTTGTGCCGGGGACAAACACCGGGGAGCTGTTTTTT.

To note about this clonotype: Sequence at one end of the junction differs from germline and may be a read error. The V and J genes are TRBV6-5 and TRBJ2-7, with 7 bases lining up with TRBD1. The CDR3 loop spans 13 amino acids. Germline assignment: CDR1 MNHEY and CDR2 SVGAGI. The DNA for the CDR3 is TGTGCCAGAAGTTACGGCGACAGGGACGAGCAGTACTTC. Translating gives CARSYGDRDEQYF.

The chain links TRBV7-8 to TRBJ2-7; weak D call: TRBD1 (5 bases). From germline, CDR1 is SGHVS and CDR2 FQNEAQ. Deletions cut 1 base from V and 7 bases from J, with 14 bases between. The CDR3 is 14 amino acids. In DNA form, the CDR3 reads TGTGCCAGCAGCTTAGACAGGAGAGTAGGGGAGCAGTACTTC. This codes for CASSLDRRVGEQYF. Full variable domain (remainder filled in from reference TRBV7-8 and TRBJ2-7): GAGVSQSPRYKVAKRGQDVALRCDPISGHVSLFWYQQALGQGPEFLTYFQNEAQLDKSGLPSDRFFAERPEGSVSTLKIQRTQQEDSAVYLCASSLDRRVGEQYFGPGTRLTVT.

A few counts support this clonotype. The CDR3 here is CASSRDRVNMNTEAFF. The CDR3 nucleotides are TGCGCCAGCAGCAGGGACAGGGTAAACATGAACACTGAAGCTTTCTTT. V gene TRBV5-1 combines with J gene TRBJ1-1; the match to TRBD1 covers 9 bases. Germline loops: CDR1 SGHRS, CDR2 YFSETQ. V dropped 4 bases and J dropped 0; count of bases not matched to a gene: 7. CDR3 length: 16 residues.

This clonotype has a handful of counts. The CDR3 is CATSTGAIAYNEQFF. The CDR3 DNA follows: TGTGCCACCAGTACGGGGGCCATTGCCTACAATGAGCAGTTCTTC. This rearrangement joins TRBV24-1 to TRBJ2-1; either TRBD1 or TRBD2 may fit D (6 bases each). Germline assignment: CDR1 KGHDR and CDR2 SFDVKD. V was shortened by 6 bases and J by 2 bases, with 13 bases between the two germline ends. CDR3 length: 15 residues.